The 13 T cell receptor beta chains listed next were all sequenced from one sample in a study of cytomegalovirus exposure and HLA in healthy donors (dated by TCRdb to the late 2010s). The library was generated by the immunoSEQ multiplex PCR assay. For the multiplex PCR, a mixture combining 60 forward primers for TCR Vbeta segments and 13 reverse primers for TCR Jbeta segments was used. In its TCRdb copy, this immuneACCESS table keeps in-frame sequences only and misses some clones. Where compared with another copy, unresolved V genes explain less than half of these, and the others have no known cause. Present in this sample are fewer than 250,000 clones, roughly four fifths of which were seen just once. Roughly 2.8% of the sample is in the top ten clones. Sample: PBMCs. All receptors come from a woman in her thirties in good health and CMV-seropositive.

The rearrangement links TRBV28 to TRBJ2-5, with 12 nucleotides matching TRBD2. CDR1 is MDHEN, CDR2 SYDVKM, per germline. The CDR3 extends over 16 amino acids. The ends lost 4 bases at V and 3 bases at J; junction bases unmatched: 6. DNA for the CDR3: TGTGCCAGCAGTTCCTCTAGGACTAGCGGGAAAGAGACCCAGTACTTC. Its protein is CASSSSRTSGKETQYF.

The V and J genes are TRBV10-3 and TRBJ2-1, with a weak D call TRBD2 (6 bases). The V and J ends lost 6 bases and 0 bases respectively, with 15 bases between them. The germline gives CDR1 ENHRY, CDR2 SYGVKD. CDR3 length: 16 amino acids. CDR3 sequence: CAISPGTASSYNEQFF. In nucleotides, the CDR3 is TGTGCCATCAGCCCAGGGACTGCTAGCTCCTACAATGAGCAGTTCTTC.

V and J are TRBV13 and TRBJ2-3, with 7 nucleotides matching TRBD2. Germline assignment: CDR1 PRHDT and CDR2 FYEKMQ (reference sequence). The CDR3 sequence is 15 residues long. J gave up 4 bases and V 1 base, and 5 bases lay outside the gene matches. The CDR3 reads CASSLERERSDTQYF. Written as DNA, the CDR3 is TGTGCCAGCAGCTTAGAGCGGGAACGGTCAGATACGCAGTATTTT.

This clone was recorded only once. The chain recombines TRBV9 with TRBJ2-5; 10 nucleotides line up with TRBD1. Near its end, the DNA agrees better with TRBJ2-7, so the J call may be wrong. The CDR3 is 14 residues long. Germline loops: CDR1 SGDLS, CDR2 YYNGEE. In nucleotides, the CDR3 is TGTGCCAGCAGCGTGGGGACAGGGGCTTACGAGCAGTACTTC. Translated: CASSVGTGAYEQYF.

The sample holds a few counts of this clone. The genes are TRBV9 and TRBJ1-5; D might be TRBD1 (5 bases). With 0 bases removed from V and 3 bases from J, the gap between germline ends came to 13 bases. Germline V lookup: CDR1 SGDLS, CDR2 YYNGEE. The CDR3 consists of 16 residues. In DNA form, the CDR3 reads TGTGCCAGCAGCGTAGGGATGGGCAGGGACAATCAGCCCCAGCATTTT. Protein sequence: CASSVGMGRDNQPQHF.

The V call is TRBV14, the J call TRBJ2-1, with 8 bases lining up with TRBD1. The CDR3 runs to 15 residues. The V segment lost 3 bases and the J segment 3 bases; nucleotides outside the gene matches: 4. Germline V gives CDR1 SGHDN, CDR2 FVKESK. The CDR3 DNA reads as TGTGCCAGCAGCCAGCCCGGGACAGGCTACAATGAGCAGTTCTTC. Translation: CASSQPGTGYNEQFF.

The chain uses TRBV28 and TRBJ2-2; 9 bases match TRBD1. This CDR3 is 15 amino acids long. Germline-derived CDR1 and CDR2 are MDHEN and SYDVKM. Trimming took 6 bases from V and 5 from J; bases not matched to a gene: 7. CDR3: CASRVSGTGTGELFF. The CDR3 bases are TGTGCCAGCAGAGTTTCCGGGACAGGGACCGGGGAGCTGTTTTTT.

This chain connects TRBV29-1 to TRBJ2-7; D remains unclear. Germline CDR1 reads SQVTM; CDR2 reads ANQGSEA. Between the trimmed V and J ends, which lost 7 bases and 4 bases, there was a span of 5 bases. The CDR3 length is 9 residues. The CDR3 bases are TGCAGCGGTCGGTACGAGCAGTACTTC. Translated: CSGRYEQYF.

The rearrangement links TRBV2 to TRBJ2-3; D unclear. This CDR3 spans 15 amino acids. Looked up from germline, CDR1 is SNHLY and CDR2 is FYNNEI. V was clipped by 6 bases and J by 0 bases, with 13 bases between them. In nucleotides, the CDR3 is TGTGCCAGCAGCCTGGGCTTTTCTAGCACAGATACGCAGTATTTT. It codes for CASSLGFSSTDTQYF.

The chain employs TRBV29-1 and TRBJ2-3; possible D gene TRBD2, 5 bases. The CDR3 is made up of 11 amino acids. Trimming pared 0 bases from V and 8 bases from J, leaving 6 bases between. Germline loops: CDR1 SQVTM, CDR2 ANQGSEA. In DNA form, the CDR3 reads TGCAGCGTTGAAGATCGGGGTACGCAGTATTTT. Its protein is CSVEDRGTQYF.

The chain is built from TRBV5-1 and TRBJ2-1; 12 bases line up with TRBD2. V lost 4 bases and J lost 10; bases outside the gene matches: 9. This CDR3 contains 15 residues. Germline lookup yields CDR1 SGHRS and CDR2 YFSETQ. CDR3 in amino acids: CASSPELAGGREQFF. CDR3 DNA: TGCGCCAGCAGCCCCGAGCTAGCGGGAGGGCGGGAGCAGTTCTTC.

The genes are TRBV5-4 and TRBJ2-5; TRBD2 matches 12 bases. Losses at the gene ends were 4 bases for V and 2 bases for J; bases not matched to a gene: 3. Germline V gene lookup returns CDR1 SGHNT and CDR2 YYREEE (reference sequence). This CDR3 region has 15 residues. CDR3 in DNA: TGTGCCAGCAGCGTGGGACTAGCGGGTCAAGAGACCCAGTACTTC. Translated: CASSVGLAGQETQYF.

This clone was seen more than once but under ten times. CDR3 residues: CASWTGGRAYEQYF. The CDR3 bases are TGTGCCAGCTGGACGGGCGGGAGGGCCTACGAGCAGTACTTC. The rearrangement joins TRBV28 to TRBJ2-7; the match to TRBD2 covers 9 bases. The CDR3 extends over 14 amino acids. V trimming: 8 bases; J trimming: 2 bases; junction bases outside the gene matches: 7. Looked up from germline, CDR1 is MDHEN and CDR2 is SYDVKM.